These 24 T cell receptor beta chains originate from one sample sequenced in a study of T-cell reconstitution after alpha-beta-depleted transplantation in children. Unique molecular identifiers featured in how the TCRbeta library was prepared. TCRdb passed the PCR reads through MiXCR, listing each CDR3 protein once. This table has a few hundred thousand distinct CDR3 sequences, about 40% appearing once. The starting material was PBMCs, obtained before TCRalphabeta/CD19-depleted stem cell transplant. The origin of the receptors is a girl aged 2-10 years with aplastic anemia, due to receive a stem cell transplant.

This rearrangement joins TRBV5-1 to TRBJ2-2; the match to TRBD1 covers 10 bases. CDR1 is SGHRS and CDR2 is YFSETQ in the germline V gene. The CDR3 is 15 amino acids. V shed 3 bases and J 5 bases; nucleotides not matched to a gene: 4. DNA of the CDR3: TGCGCCAGCAGCTGGAAGGGACAGGGGACCGGGGAGCTGTTTTTT. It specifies CASSWKGQGTGELFF. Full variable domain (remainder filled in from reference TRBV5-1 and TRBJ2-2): KAGVTQTPRYLIKTRGQQVTLSCSPISGHRSVSWYQQTPGQGLQFLFEYFSETQRNKGNFPGRFSGRQFSNSRSEMNVSTLELGDSALYLCASSWKGQGTGELFFGEGSRLTVL.

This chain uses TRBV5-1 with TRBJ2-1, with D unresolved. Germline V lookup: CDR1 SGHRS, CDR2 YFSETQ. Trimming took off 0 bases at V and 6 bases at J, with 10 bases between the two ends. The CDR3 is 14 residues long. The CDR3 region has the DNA TGCGCCAGCAGCTTGGAGAACCGGCCCAATGAGCAGTTCTTC. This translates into CASSLENRPNEQFF.

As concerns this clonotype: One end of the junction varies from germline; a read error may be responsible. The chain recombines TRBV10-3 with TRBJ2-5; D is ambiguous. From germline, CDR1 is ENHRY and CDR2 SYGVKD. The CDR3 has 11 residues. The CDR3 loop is CAIKEKETQYF. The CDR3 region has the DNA TGTGCAATCAAGGAGAAAGAGACCCAGTACTTC.

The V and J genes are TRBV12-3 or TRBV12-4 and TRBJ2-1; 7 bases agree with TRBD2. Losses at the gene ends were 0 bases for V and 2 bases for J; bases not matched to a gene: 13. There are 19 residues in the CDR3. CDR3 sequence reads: CASSLAPGSGGGPYNEQFF. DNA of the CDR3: TGTGCCAGCAGTTTAGCGCCTGGATCGGGGGGAGGCCCCTACAATGAGCAGTTCTTC.

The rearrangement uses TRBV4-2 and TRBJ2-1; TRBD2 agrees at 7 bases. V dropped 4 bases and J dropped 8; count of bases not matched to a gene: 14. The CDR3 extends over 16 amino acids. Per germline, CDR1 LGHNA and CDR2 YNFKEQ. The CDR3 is CASSRGDGGSGDEQFF. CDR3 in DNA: TGTGCCAGCAGCCGGGGAGATGGCGGGAGTGGCGATGAGCAGTTCTTC.

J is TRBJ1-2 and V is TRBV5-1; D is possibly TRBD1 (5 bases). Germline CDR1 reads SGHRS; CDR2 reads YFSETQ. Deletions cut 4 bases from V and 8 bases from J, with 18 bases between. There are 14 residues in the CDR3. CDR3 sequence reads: CASSKDRYVVGYTF. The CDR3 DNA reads TGCGCCAGCAGCAAAGACAGATACGTGGTGGGCTACACCTTC.

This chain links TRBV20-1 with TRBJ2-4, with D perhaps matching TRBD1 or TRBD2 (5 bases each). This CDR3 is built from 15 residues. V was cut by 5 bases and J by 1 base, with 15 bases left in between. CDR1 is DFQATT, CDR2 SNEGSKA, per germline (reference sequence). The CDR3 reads CSARDGLLAKNIQYF. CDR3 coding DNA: TGCAGTGCTCGGGACGGCCTGTTGGCCAAAAACATTCAGTACTTC.

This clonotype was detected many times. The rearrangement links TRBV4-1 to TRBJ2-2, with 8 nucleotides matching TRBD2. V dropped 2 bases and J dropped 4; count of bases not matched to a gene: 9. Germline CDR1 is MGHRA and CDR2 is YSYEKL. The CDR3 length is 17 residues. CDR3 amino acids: CASSQNLGRAITGELFF. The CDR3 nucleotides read TGCGCCAGCAGCCAAAATCTCGGGAGGGCAATCACCGGGGAGCTGTTTTTT.

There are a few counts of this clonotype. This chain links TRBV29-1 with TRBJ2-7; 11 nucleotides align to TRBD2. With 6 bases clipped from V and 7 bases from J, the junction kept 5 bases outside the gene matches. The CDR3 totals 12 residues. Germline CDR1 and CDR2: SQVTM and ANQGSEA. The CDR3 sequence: CSVGTSGAEQYF. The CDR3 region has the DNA TGCAGCGTGGGGACTAGCGGAGCGGAGCAGTACTTC.

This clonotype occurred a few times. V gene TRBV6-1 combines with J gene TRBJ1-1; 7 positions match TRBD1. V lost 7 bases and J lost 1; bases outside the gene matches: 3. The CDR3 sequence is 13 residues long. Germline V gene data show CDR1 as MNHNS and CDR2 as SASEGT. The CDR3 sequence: CASKRTGNTEAFF. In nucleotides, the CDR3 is TGTGCCAGCAAACGGACAGGGAACACTGAAGCTTTCTTT.

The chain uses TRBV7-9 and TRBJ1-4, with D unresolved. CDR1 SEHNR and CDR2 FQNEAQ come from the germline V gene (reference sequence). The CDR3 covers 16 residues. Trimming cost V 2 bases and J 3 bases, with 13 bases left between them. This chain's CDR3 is CASSLLNRPPNEKLFF. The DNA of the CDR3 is TGTGCCAGCAGCTTATTAAATAGACCTCCTAATGAAAAACTGTTTTTT.

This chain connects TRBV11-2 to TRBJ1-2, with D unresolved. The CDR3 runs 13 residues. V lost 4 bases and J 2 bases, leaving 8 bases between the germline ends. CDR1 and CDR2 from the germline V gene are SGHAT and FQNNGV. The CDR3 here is CASSSAQNYGYTF. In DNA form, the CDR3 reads TGTGCCAGCAGCTCCGCTCAAAACTATGGCTACACCTTC. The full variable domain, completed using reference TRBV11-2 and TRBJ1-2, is EAGVAQSPRYKIIEKRQSVAFWCNPISGHATLYWYQQILGQGPKLLIQFQNNGVVDDSQLPKDRFSAERLKGVDSTLKIQPAKLEDSAVYLCASSSAQNYGYTFGSGTRLTVV.

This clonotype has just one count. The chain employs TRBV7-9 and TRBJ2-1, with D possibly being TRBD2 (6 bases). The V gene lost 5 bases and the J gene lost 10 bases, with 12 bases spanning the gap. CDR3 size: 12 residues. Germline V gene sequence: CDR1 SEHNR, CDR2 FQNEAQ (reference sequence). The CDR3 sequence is CASSVRLGEQFF. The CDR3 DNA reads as TGTGCCAGCAGCGTCCGACTAGGGGAGCAGTTCTTC.

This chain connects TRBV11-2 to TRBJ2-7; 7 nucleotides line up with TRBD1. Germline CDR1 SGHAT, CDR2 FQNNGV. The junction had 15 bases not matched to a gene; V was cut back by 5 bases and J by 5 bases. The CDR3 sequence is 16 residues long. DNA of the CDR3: TGTGCCAGCAGCCCCCAACCCGGGACAGACGCGAACGAGCAGTACTTC. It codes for CASSPQPGTDANEQYF.

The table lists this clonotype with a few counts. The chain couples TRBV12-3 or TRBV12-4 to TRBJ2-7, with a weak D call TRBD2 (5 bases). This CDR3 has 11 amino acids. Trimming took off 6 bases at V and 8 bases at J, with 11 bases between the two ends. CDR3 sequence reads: CASRGSGKQYF. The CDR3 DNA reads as TGTGCCAGCAGGGGTTCGGGGAAGCAGTACTTC.

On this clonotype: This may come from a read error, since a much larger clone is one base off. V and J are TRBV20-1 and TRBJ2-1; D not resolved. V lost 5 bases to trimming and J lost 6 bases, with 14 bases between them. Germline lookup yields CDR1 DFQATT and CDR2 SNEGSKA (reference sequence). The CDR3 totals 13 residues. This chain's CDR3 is CSAPLGSLNEQFF. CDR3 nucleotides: TGCAGTGCTCCTCTTGGGTCCCTCAATGAGCAGTTCTTC.

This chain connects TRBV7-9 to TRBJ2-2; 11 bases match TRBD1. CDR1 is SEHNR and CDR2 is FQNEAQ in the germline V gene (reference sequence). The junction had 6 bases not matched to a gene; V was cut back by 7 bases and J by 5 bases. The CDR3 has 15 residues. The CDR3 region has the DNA TGTGCCAGCACCGGGGGGACAGGGGGTACCGGGGAGCTGTTTTTT. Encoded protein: CASTGGTGGTGELFF. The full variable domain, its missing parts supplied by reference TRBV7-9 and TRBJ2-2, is DTGVSQNPRHKITKRGQNVTFRCDPISEHNRLYWYRQTLGQGPEFLTYFQNEAQLEKSRLLSDRFSAERPKGSFSTLEIQRTEQGDSAMYLCASTGGTGGTGELFFGEGSRLTVL.

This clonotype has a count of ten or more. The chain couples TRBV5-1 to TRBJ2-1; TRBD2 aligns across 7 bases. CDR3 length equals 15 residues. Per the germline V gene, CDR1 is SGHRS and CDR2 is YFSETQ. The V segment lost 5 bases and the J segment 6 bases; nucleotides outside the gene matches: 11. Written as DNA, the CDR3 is TGCGCCAGCAGGGTTTTTGCTAGCGGCGCCAATGAGCAGTTCTTC. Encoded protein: CASRVFASGANEQFF.

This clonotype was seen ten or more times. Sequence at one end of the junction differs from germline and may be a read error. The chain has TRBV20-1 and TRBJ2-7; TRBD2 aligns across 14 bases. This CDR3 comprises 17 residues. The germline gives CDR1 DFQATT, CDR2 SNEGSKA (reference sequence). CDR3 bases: TGCAGCGCTATACCGGGACTAGCGGGAGATCTCAACTACGAGCAGTACTTC. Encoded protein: CSAIPGLAGDLNYEQYF.

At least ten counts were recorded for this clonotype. Here the CDR3 reads CASSLTGGADYGYTF. The CDR3, as DNA: TGTGCCAGCAGCTTAACAGGGGGCGCCGACTATGGCTACACCTTC. The chain uses TRBV5-6 and TRBJ1-2; 9 bases align to TRBD1. The CDR3 loop spans 15 amino acids. The germline gives CDR1 SGHDT, CDR2 YYEEEE. The trim removed 2 bases at V and 3 bases at J, leaving 5 bases unmatched. The variable domain in full, with the rest retrieved from reference TRBV5-6 and TRBJ1-2, is DAGVTQSPTHLIKTRGQQVTLRCSPKSGHDTVSWYQQALGQGPQFIFQYYEEEERQRGNFPDRFSGHQFPNYSSELNVNALLLGDSALYLCASSLTGGADYGYTFGSGTRLTVV.

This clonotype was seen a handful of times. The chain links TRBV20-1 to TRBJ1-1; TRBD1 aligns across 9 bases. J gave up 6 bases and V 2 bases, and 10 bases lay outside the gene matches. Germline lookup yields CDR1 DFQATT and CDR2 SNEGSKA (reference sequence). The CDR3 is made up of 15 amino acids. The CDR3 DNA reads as TGCAGTGCTAGAACCGGGACAGGGTCGGCTTCTGAAGCTTTCTTT. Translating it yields CSARTGTGSASEAFF.

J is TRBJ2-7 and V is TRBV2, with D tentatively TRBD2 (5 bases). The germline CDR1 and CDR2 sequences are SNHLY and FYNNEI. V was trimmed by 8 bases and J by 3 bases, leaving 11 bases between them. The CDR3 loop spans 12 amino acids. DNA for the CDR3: TGTGCCAGCGGGCGAGCGGTCTACGAGCAGTACTTC. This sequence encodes CASGRAVYEQYF.

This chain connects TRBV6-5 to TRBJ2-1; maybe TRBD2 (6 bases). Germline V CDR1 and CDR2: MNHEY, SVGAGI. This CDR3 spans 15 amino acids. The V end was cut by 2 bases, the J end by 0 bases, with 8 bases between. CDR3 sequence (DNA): TGTGCCAGCAGTTACGGCGGGAACTCCTACAATGAGCAGTTCTTC. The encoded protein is CASSYGGNSYNEQFF.

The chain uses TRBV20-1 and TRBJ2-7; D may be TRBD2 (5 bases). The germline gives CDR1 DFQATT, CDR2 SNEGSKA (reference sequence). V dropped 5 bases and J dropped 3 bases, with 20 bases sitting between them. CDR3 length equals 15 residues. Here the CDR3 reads CSAPSPGAGSYEQYF. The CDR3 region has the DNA TGCAGTGCTCCTTCCCCAGGTGCGGGTAGCTACGAGCAGTACTTC.